Below are 25 T cell receptor beta chains sequenced from a single sample in a study of blood T cell repertoires in COVID-19 (dated by TCRdb to the early 2020s). The library came from the immunoSEQ multiplex PCR assay. Not all clones reach the TCRdb copy of this immuneACCESS table, which keeps in-frame sequences only. Checked studies attribute under half of the gap to unresolved V genes and leave the rest unexplained. Present in this sample are roughly 120,000 clones, about four fifths of which were seen just once. In total, the top ten clones hold 10% to 15% of the sample. Sequenced sample: peripheral blood. The receptors here all came from a woman aged 55-70 years with acute or convalescent COVID-19.

The chain joins TRBV2 to TRBJ1-1, with D unclear. The germline CDR1 and CDR2 sequences are SNHLY and FYNNEI. The CDR3 loop spans 13 amino acids. V lost 7 bases, J lost 1 base, and 10 bases lay in between. The CDR3 nucleotides read TGTGCCAGCAAGGAGGAGTCGAACACTGAAGCTTTCTTT. This gives the protein CASKEESNTEAFF.

Only one count was recorded for this clone. V usage is TRBV4-1 and J usage is TRBJ2-2, with 10 bases that match TRBD2. Germline-derived CDR1 and CDR2 are MGHRA and YSYEKL. The V gene end was trimmed by 1 base and the J gene end by 5 bases; junction bases not matched to a gene: 4. This CDR3 is 16 amino acids long. CDR3 nucleotides: TGCGCCAGCAGCCAAGGAGCGGGGGGGCGAACCGGGGAGCTGTTTTTT. Its translation: CASSQGAGGRTGELFF.

This clone came up once. The chain recombines TRBV6-5 with TRBJ2-3; 7 bases agree with TRBD1. This CDR3 is 14 amino acids long. Germline lookup yields CDR1 MNHEY and CDR2 SVGAGI. The junction had 5 bases not matched to a gene; V was cut back by 8 bases and J by 0 bases. CDR3 bases: TGTGCCAGCTTCCGGGACAGAAGCACAGATACGCAGTATTTT. It specifies CASFRDRSTDTQYF.

The chain joins TRBV5-4 to TRBJ2-6, with D hard to call. Trimming took off 3 bases at V and 0 bases at J, with 19 bases between the two ends. The CDR3 loop spans 19 amino acids. CDR1 is SGHNT and CDR2 is YYREEE in the germline V gene (reference sequence). The CDR3 spells CASSYFVVRSDSGANVLTF. In nucleotides, the CDR3 is TGTGCCAGCAGCTATTTCGTAGTCAGGTCTGACTCTGGGGCCAACGTCCTGACTTTC.

The chain links TRBV2 to TRBJ1-2; 11 nucleotides align to TRBD1. CDR1 is SNHLY and CDR2 is FYNNEI in the germline V gene. The CDR3 has 15 residues. V shed 7 bases and J 0 bases; nucleotides not matched to a gene: 4. CDR3: CASTRDRGSNYGYTF. The CDR3, as DNA: TGTGCCAGCACACGGGACAGGGGGTCTAACTATGGCTACACCTTC.

The V call is TRBV3-1 (or the pseudogene TRBV3-2), the J call TRBJ1-1; D unclear. Trimming pared 7 bases from V and 7 bases from J, leaving 13 bases between. This CDR3 is 12 amino acids long. Germline V gives CDR1 LGHDT, CDR2 YNNKEL (reference sequence). The DNA for the CDR3 is TGTGCCAGCAAAACGACTGGAGGTGAAGCTTTCTTT. Protein sequence: CASKTTGGEAFF.

V and J are TRBV27 and TRBJ1-1, with D maybe TRBD1 (6 bases). Trimming removed 7 bases at V and 3 bases at J, with 9 bases between. From germline, CDR1 is MNHEY and CDR2 SMNVEV (reference sequence). This CDR3 has 12 residues. The CDR3 here is CASKTGYTEAFF. DNA of the CDR3: TGTGCCAGCAAGACAGGATACACTGAAGCTTTCTTT.

This clone was recorded only once. This sequence joins TRBV6-4 and TRBJ2-7, with D tentatively TRBD2 (5 bases). The V and J ends lost 5 bases and 4 bases respectively, with 9 bases between them. Germline V CDR1 and CDR2: MRHNA, SNTAGT. The CDR3 consists of 12 residues. In DNA form, the CDR3 reads TGTGCCAGCAGTTTCCGGGGTTACGAGCAGTACGTC. Translation gives CASSFRGYEQYV.

The rearrangement uses TRBV9 and TRBJ1-1; no clear D. V was trimmed by 3 bases and J by 1 base, leaving 10 bases between them. Germline V gene lookup returns CDR1 SGDLS and CDR2 YYNGEE. The CDR3 totals 14 residues. CDR3 DNA sequence: TGTGCCAGCAGCGATACGAGAGCGAACACTGAAGCTTTCTTT. Protein product: CASSDTRANTEAFF.

This clone was counted once. V gene TRBV6-5 combines with J gene TRBJ1-1, with D unclear. CDR3 length: 13 amino acids. Germline assignment: CDR1 MNHEY and CDR2 SVGAGI. V shed 10 bases and J shed 3 bases, with 15 bases lying between them. The CDR3 DNA sequence: TGTGCCACCCAAAGATTAGCCGACACTGAAGCTTTCTTT. Translating gives CATQRLADTEAFF.

V gene TRBV9 combines with J gene TRBJ2-3, with D uncertain. Trimming left V 5 bases short and J 2 bases short, with 12 bases between. This CDR3 is 14 amino acids long. CDR1 is SGDLS, CDR2 YYNGEE, per germline. The CDR3 reads CASSAPGFTDTQYF. CDR3 DNA sequence: TGTGCCAGCAGTGCCCCCGGTTTCACAGATACGCAGTATTTT.

The chain employs TRBV2 and TRBJ1-2; 10 bases match TRBD1. This CDR3 comprises 13 residues. J was trimmed by 2 bases and V by 10 bases; bases with no gene match: 4. Germline CDR1 and CDR2: SNHLY and FYNNEI. The chain's CDR3 is CATDRGHNYGYTF. The CDR3 DNA reads as TGTGCCACCGACAGGGGGCACAACTATGGCTACACCTTC.

The genes are TRBV5-1 and TRBJ2-2; perhaps TRBD1 as D (5 bases). Germline assignment: CDR1 SGHRS and CDR2 YFSETQ. V was trimmed by 1 base and J by 6 bases, leaving 13 bases between them. The length of the CDR3 is 15 residues. CDR3 nucleotide sequence: TGCGCCAGCAGCTTGAGGGCTGCAGGGTCCGGGGAGCTGTTTTTT. It codes for CASSLRAAGSGELFF.

The rearrangement links TRBV5-6 to TRBJ1-6; D uncertain. The germline gives CDR1 SGHDT, CDR2 YYEEEE. V shed 3 bases and J shed 9 bases, with 13 bases lying between them. The CDR3 has 14 residues. CDR3 residues: CASSSGLASSPLHF. Here the CDR3 DNA reads TGTGCCAGCAGCTCCGGACTAGCGAGTTCACCCCTCCACTTT.

The rearrangement links TRBV2 to TRBJ2-3, with 9 bases aligning to TRBD2. The CDR3 has 16 amino acids. From germline, CDR1 is SNHLY and CDR2 FYNNEI. J lost 2 bases, V lost 0 bases, and 3 bases had no gene match. The CDR3: CASSEAAGGLTDTQYF. The CDR3 region has the DNA TGTGCCAGCAGTGAAGCAGCGGGGGGCCTCACAGATACGCAGTATTTT.

This clone was counted once. The V call is TRBV11-3, the J call TRBJ2-2; 11 nucleotides match TRBD1. J was trimmed by 5 bases and V by 3 bases; bases with no gene match: 5. The germline gives CDR1 SGHNT, CDR2 YENEEA. This CDR3 comprises 16 residues. CDR3 DNA: TGTGCCAGCAGCTTTTCCGGGACAGGGGGGACCGGGGAGCTGTTTTTT. Translating gives CASSFSGTGGTGELFF.

The chain joins TRBV24-1 to TRBJ1-2; 7 nucleotides match TRBD1. CDR1 is KGHDR and CDR2 is SFDVKD in the germline V gene. The CDR3 spans 13 residues. V lost 7 bases, J lost 4 bases, and 5 bases stayed unmatched. CDR3: CATRARDSYGYTF. CDR3 in DNA: TGTGCCACCAGGGCGAGGGACAGCTATGGCTACACCTTC.

This clone appeared a single time. The chain is built from TRBV19 and TRBJ1-5; D gene unclear. The V and J ends lost 2 bases and 3 bases respectively, with 14 bases between them. There are 16 residues in the CDR3. Germline CDR1 reads LNHDA; CDR2 reads SQIVND (reference sequence). CDR3 sequence: CASSISPSVDNQPQHF. The DNA of the CDR3 is TGTGCCAGTAGTATATCTCCCTCCGTAGACAATCAGCCCCAGCATTTT.

The chain combines TRBV30 with TRBJ2-6, with D unclear. V lost 3 bases and J 0 bases, leaving 3 bases between the germline ends. Germline assignment: CDR1 GTSNPN and CDR2 SVGIG (reference sequence). The CDR3 is made up of 13 amino acids. The CDR3 here is CAWRSSGANVLTF. As DNA, the CDR3 is TGTGCCTGGAGGAGCTCTGGGGCCAACGTCCTGACTTTC.

The chain carries TRBV2 and TRBJ1-5, with 8 nucleotides matching TRBD1. The germline CDR1 and CDR2 sequences are SNHLY and FYNNEI. Trimming removed 4 bases from V and 3 bases from J; junction bases left unmatched: 2. The CDR3 is 14 residues long. The CDR3 here is CASSGTGFNQPQHF. Here the CDR3 DNA reads TGTGCCAGCAGTGGGACAGGGTTCAATCAGCCCCAGCATTTT.

The chain combines TRBV7-3 with TRBJ2-3; D uncertain. V was shortened by 3 bases and J by 9 bases, with 19 bases between the two germline ends. The V gene's germline CDR1 is SGHTA and CDR2 FQGTGA. The CDR3 contains 15 residues. CDR3 protein: CASSFQAGSMETQYF. DNA for the CDR3: TGTGCCAGCAGCTTTCAGGCAGGATCGATGGAAACGCAGTATTTT.

V and J are TRBV12-3 or TRBV12-4 and TRBJ1-5, with 8 bases identical to TRBD1. V lost 7 bases and J lost 8; bases outside the gene matches: 7. This CDR3 has 13 amino acids. CDR3 DNA: TGTGCCAGCACCGGATCAGGGGGCAAGCCCCAGCATTTT. The encoded protein is CASTGSGGKPQHF.

The CDR3 is CASSYRDTGRSYNEQFF. For the CDR3, the DNA is TGTGCCAGCAGCTACCGGGACACAGGCCGGTCCTACAATGAGCAGTTCTTC. The V gene is TRBV7-6, the J gene TRBJ2-1; perhaps TRBD1 as D (6 bases). The CDR3 runs to 17 residues. Germline loops: CDR1 SGHVS, CDR2 FNYEAQ. V was trimmed by 4 bases and J by 1 base, leaving 17 bases between them.

CDR3 protein: CASSLTPNQPQHF. The CDR3 region has the DNA TGCGCCAGCAGCCTAACCCCTAATCAGCCCCAGCATTTT. V is TRBV5-1 and J is TRBJ1-5; D unclear. The CDR3 length is 13 residues. Germline CDR1 and CDR2: SGHRS and YFSETQ. Trimming shortened V by 4 bases and J by 4 bases, and 9 bases separated the two germline ends.

The V gene is TRBV19, the J gene TRBJ1-5, with 9 bases identical to TRBD1. The CDR3 sequence is 15 residues long. V gave up 0 bases and J gave up 9 bases; unmatched junction bases: 6. The germline gives CDR1 LNHDA, CDR2 SQIVND (reference sequence). The CDR3 spells CASSIEGGQGRPQHF. The DNA of the CDR3 is TGTGCCAGTAGTATAGAAGGGGGACAGGGCCGGCCCCAGCATTTT.